This T cell receptor (beta chain) is drawn from a study of T cells in narcolepsy. Study as a whole: Donors had narcolepsy type 1 or type 2, or were healthy controls.

Study-level findings and limits: Same-patient CSF and blood CD4+ T cell clonotypes included HCRT-specific and TRIB2-specific autoreactive ones. Healthy controls reportedly lacked the autoreactive clonotypes serially found in patients' blood.

For this clone: Its antigen is currently unknown.

V shed 0 bases and J shed 0 bases, with 14 bases lying between them. The germline CDR1 and CDR2 sequences are GTSNPN and SVGIG (reference sequence). The CDR3 length is 16 residues. The table came from immunoSEQ multiplex PCR; TCRdb's copy has only in-frame clones and leaves some out. This sample has tens of thousands of clones, with 70% to 85% found just once. V usage is TRBV30 and J usage is TRBJ1-1; D not resolved. The sequenced sample was CD45RA- memory CD4+ T cells from PBMCs. This clonotype was sampled from a human donor with narcolepsy. The CDR3 sequence is CAWSVGGVGMNTEAFF. CDR3 sequence (DNA): TGTGCCTGGAGTGTAGGTGGGGTAGGGATGAACACTGAAGCTTTCTTT.